This passage covers 17 T cell receptor beta chains from one sample sequenced in a study of cytomegalovirus exposure and HLA in healthy donors. TCRdb's table, derived via immunoSEQ multiplex PCR, lists solely in-frame clones and lacks some. The table lists under 250,000 clones, less than 90% of them singletons, with approximately 12% in the top ten. The specimen sequenced was PBMCs. Source of these receptors: a man between 18 and 29 years old in good health and CMV-seropositive.

V gene TRBV10-3 combines with J gene TRBJ2-7; the D gene is possibly TRBD1 (6 bases). This CDR3 spans 14 amino acids. CDR1 and CDR2 (germline): ENHRY, SYGVKD. Trimming took off 4 bases at V and 3 bases at J, with 13 bases between the two ends. The CDR3 sequence is CAISVEGGVYEQYF. The CDR3 DNA sequence: TGTGCCATCAGTGTTGAAGGGGGAGTCTACGAGCAGTACTTC.

V usage is TRBV18 and J usage is TRBJ2-3; no definite D call. The CDR3 is 11 amino acids. Germline V gives CDR1 KGHSH, CDR2 LQKENI. V lost 3 bases and J 7 bases, leaving 5 bases between the germline ends. The CDR3 loop is CASSPENTQYF. Written as DNA, the CDR3 is TGTGCCAGCTCACCTGAAAATACGCAGTATTTT.

CDR3 loop: CASSEQGFSGNTIYF. For the CDR3, the DNA is TGTGCCAGCAGCGAACAGGGGTTCTCTGGAAACACCATATATTTT. The V call is TRBV9, the J call TRBJ1-3; 7 bases match TRBD1. V was pared by 3 bases and J by 0 bases, with 3 bases of the junction left unmatched. Per germline, CDR1 SGDLS and CDR2 YYNGEE. CDR3 size: 15 residues.

The chain links TRBV5-6 to TRBJ2-7; the match to TRBD1 covers 8 bases. The germline V gene encodes CDR1 SGHDT and CDR2 YYEEEE. This CDR3 has 15 residues. The trim removed 4 bases at V and 2 bases at J, leaving 8 bases unmatched. The CDR3 region is CASSRDRGDTYEQYF. In DNA form, the CDR3 reads TGTGCCAGCAGCCGCGACAGGGGTGATACCTACGAGCAGTACTTC.

V usage is TRBV5-5 and J usage is TRBJ2-7; D uncertain. The CDR3 is made up of 13 amino acids. Trimming cost V 1 base and J 3 bases, with 8 bases left between them. Germline CDR1 reads SGHKS; CDR2 reads YYEKEE (reference sequence). The DNA for the CDR3 is TGTGCCAGCAGCTTGATACCCAGCTACGAGCAGTACTTC. Translation gives CASSLIPSYEQYF.

The CDR3 nucleotides read TGTGCCAGCAGTGCAAAAGGGGGGGCGGAAGCTTTCTTT. Translated: CASSAKGGAEAFF. The rearrangement uses TRBV6-4 and TRBJ1-1; weak D call: TRBD1 (6 bases). Germline V gene data show CDR1 as MRHNA and CDR2 as SNTAGT. The CDR3 is 13 residues long. Trimming removed 4 bases at V and 8 bases at J, with 14 bases between.

This clone was observed a handful of times. CDR3 bases: TGTGCCAGCAGCAGGACGAGTAACTACGAGCAGTACTTC. Translated: CASSRTSNYEQYF. This sequence joins TRBV14 and TRBJ2-7; D gene ambiguous. CDR3 length equals 13 residues. V was pared by 5 bases and J by 3 bases, with 11 bases between. Germline-derived CDR1 and CDR2 are SGHDN and FVKESK.

J is TRBJ2-5 and V is TRBV9; a possible D gene is TRBD1 (6 bases). Germline lookup yields CDR1 SGDLS and CDR2 YYNGEE. V lost 0 bases and J lost 10, with 13 bases in between. The CDR3 consists of 13 residues. CDR3 bases: TGTGCCAGCAGCGTAGCGGGAAAAGGGGGCCAGTACTTC. This translates into CASSVAGKGGQYF.

V and J are TRBV27 and TRBJ2-7; D may match TRBD1 or TRBD2 (5 bases each). The length of the CDR3 is 15 residues. Germline CDR1 is MNHEY and CDR2 is SMNVEV (reference sequence). The V and J ends lost 4 bases and 0 bases respectively, with 13 bases between them. CDR3 protein: CASSSPGRSSYEQYF. CDR3 in DNA: TGTGCCAGCAGTTCTCCGGGACGGAGCTCCTACGAGCAGTACTTC.

This rearrangement joins TRBV6-1 to TRBJ1-5; D gene uncertain. The V end lost 2 bases, the J end lost 2 bases, and 4 bases lay between the germline ends. The V gene's germline CDR1 is MNHNS and CDR2 SASEGT. This CDR3 region has 13 residues. CDR3 residues: CASSERGNQPQHF. CDR3 nucleotide sequence: TGTGCCAGCAGTGAAAGGGGCAATCAGCCCCAGCATTTT.

The chain combines TRBV7-8 with TRBJ2-1; possible D gene TRBD2, 6 bases. V was shortened by 1 base and J by 9 bases, with 13 bases between the two germline ends. Germline V gene sequence: CDR1 SGHVS, CDR2 FQNEAQ. The CDR3 extends over 14 amino acids. In DNA form, the CDR3 reads TGTGCCAGCAGCTTAGGAGGCGGGGTTGGTGAGCAGTTCTTC. Translation gives CASSLGGGVGEQFF.

The V gene is TRBV4-1, the J gene TRBJ2-5, with a possible D match to TRBD1 (5 bases). Germline lookup yields CDR1 MGHRA and CDR2 YSYEKL. This CDR3 has 14 residues. V gave up 4 bases and J gave up 1 base, with 10 bases separating them. Here the CDR3 DNA reads TGCGCCAGCAGCCGATACAGGTTCCAAGAGACCCAGTACTTC. Its translation is CASSRYRFQETQYF.

The gene calls are TRBV5-1 and TRBJ2-1; 10 bases align to TRBD2. CDR1 SGHRS and CDR2 YFSETQ come from the germline V gene. The CDR3 is 14 residues long. The V gene end was trimmed by 5 bases and the J gene end by 5 bases; junction bases not matched to a gene: 4. DNA for the CDR3: TGCGCCAGCAGATGGACTAGCGGAGACAATGAGCAGTTCTTC. It translates to CASRWTSGDNEQFF.

CDR3 nucleotides: TGTGCCAGCTCACCAAACTCAGTGGATACGCAGTATTTT. It specifies CASSPNSVDTQYF. This chain links TRBV18 with TRBJ2-3; D unclear. The CDR3 is 13 residues long. The germline gives CDR1 KGHSH, CDR2 LQKENI. The V and J ends lost 2 bases and 6 bases respectively, with 9 bases between them.

V is TRBV7-9 and J is TRBJ2-1, with D tentatively TRBD2 (6 bases). The CDR3 runs 16 residues. V lost 1 base, J lost 5 bases, and 15 bases lay in between. CDR1 SEHNR and CDR2 FQNEAQ come from the germline V gene (reference sequence). The CDR3 coding sequence is TGTGCCAGCAGCTTAGTGGAGGGAATGGGACACAATGAGCAGTTCTTC. Translating it yields CASSLVEGMGHNEQFF.

This rearrangement joins TRBV7-6 to TRBJ2-5; D remains ambiguous. The germline CDR1 and CDR2 sequences are SGHVS and FNYEAQ. The CDR3 contains 14 residues. The V and J ends lost 2 bases and 1 base respectively, with 8 bases between them. The CDR3 here is CASSLTRLQETQYF. In DNA form, the CDR3 reads TGTGCCAGCAGCTTAACCCGGCTCCAAGAGACCCAGTACTTC.

Of note for this clone: At the DNA level, this CDR3 is encoded by other sequences in the same sample as well. The rearrangement links TRBV11-2 to TRBJ2-7; 8 bases agree with TRBD1. V trimming: 1 base; J trimming: 1 base; junction bases outside the gene matches: 0. This CDR3 contains 14 residues. Germline V gene data show CDR1 as SGHAT and CDR2 as FQNNGV. CDR3: CASSLGTGSYEQYF. Written as DNA, the CDR3 is TGTGCCAGCAGCTTAGGGACAGGGTCCTACGAGCAGTACTTC.